The 11 T cell receptor beta chains reported below all come from one sample, sequenced in a study of beta chain features in type 1 diabetes (dated by TCRdb to between 2017 and 2018). The library was prepared using the immunoSEQ multiplex PCR assay. The entire isolated RNA was reverse transcribed using the High Capacity cDNA Reverse Transcription Kit, and thus expressed TCRB transcripts were sequenced. The table comes from immuneACCESS by way of TCRdb, which keeps in-frame sequences with V and J called. Part of the clones is missing from these tables; in studies checked, under half for an unresolved V gene and the rest for unknown reasons. The sample contains some 270,000 clones, about 8.5% of them found a single time. The top ten clones comprise more than 0.8% of the sample. The sequencing input was central memory CD4+ T cells from blood. The receptors come from a woman in her late teens or twenties in good health.

Remarks on this clone: The same CDR3 is also encoded by other DNA sequences in this sample. CDR3 in DNA: TGTGCCAGCTCACCGGGGGGTCGAGAGACCCAGTACTTC. Residues: CASSPGGRETQYF. This chain joins TRBV18 and TRBJ2-5; maybe TRBD2 (6 bases). The germline V gene has CDR1 KGHSH and CDR2 LQKENI. V was cut by 3 bases and J by 4 bases, with 9 bases left in between. CDR3 length equals 13 residues.

This clone showed up just a few times. The V gene is TRBV6-5, the J gene TRBJ2-4; the D call may be TRBD1 or TRBD2 (5 bases each). The CDR3 length is 16 residues. V shed 0 bases and J shed 0 bases, with 9 bases lying between them. Germline V gene lookup returns CDR1 MNHEY and CDR2 SVGAGI. The CDR3 DNA reads as TGTGCCAGCAGTTACTCTTTGGGGGTAGCCAAAAACATTCAGTACTTC. Translating gives CASSYSLGVAKNIQYF.

This clone was seen a handful of times. J is TRBJ2-5 and V is TRBV6-5; the D is unclear. Deletions cut 2 bases from V and 5 bases from J, with 18 bases between. The length of the CDR3 is 16 residues. Germline V gene data show CDR1 as MNHEY and CDR2 as SVGAGI. CDR3 amino acids: CASSYDGVLRRETQYF. The CDR3, as DNA: TGTGCCAGCAGTTACGATGGCGTCCTCAGGCGGGAGACCCAGTACTTC.

V is TRBV7-3 and J is TRBJ1-1; possibly TRBD1 for D (6 bases). This CDR3 has 16 residues. Trimming stripped 3 bases from V and 4 bases from J, with 18 bases between. Looked up from germline, CDR1 is SGHTA and CDR2 is FQGTGA. As DNA, the CDR3 is TGTGCCAGCAGCTTCCAAAGAACAGGGTCGGGCACTGAAGCTTTCTTT. Translating it yields CASSFQRTGSGTEAFF.

The J gene is TRBJ1-5, the V gene TRBV30; no clear D. V lost 2 bases and J lost 5, with 7 bases in between. The germline V gene encodes CDR1 GTSNPN and CDR2 SVGIG (reference sequence). The CDR3 spans 12 residues. CDR3 residues: CAWSYTYQPQHF. The DNA of the CDR3 is TGTGCCTGGAGTTACACATATCAGCCCCAGCATTTT.

This clone was detected only a few times. The rearrangement joins TRBV2 to TRBJ1-1; D unresolved. Looked up from germline, CDR1 is SNHLY and CDR2 is FYNNEI. Trimming removed 5 bases from V and 1 base from J, with 8 bases in between. The CDR3 runs to 13 residues. CDR3 coding DNA: TGTGCCAGCAGTTCTTACGGGAACACTGAAGCTTTCTTT. Translation gives CASSSYGNTEAFF.

V gene TRBV18 combines with J gene TRBJ2-3, with a weak D call TRBD1 (6 bases). CDR3 length equals 14 residues. Germline V gives CDR1 KGHSH, CDR2 LQKENI. V was trimmed by 5 bases and J by 6 bases, leaving 15 bases between them. The CDR3 here is CASSTYSGEDTQYF. Written as DNA, the CDR3 is TGTGCCAGCTCAACCTACTCAGGGGAGGATACGCAGTATTTT.

V and J are TRBV30 and TRBJ2-5, with 9 bases that match TRBD1. V shed 1 base and J 3 bases; nucleotides not matched to a gene: 3. This CDR3 region has 14 residues. The germline gives CDR1 GTSNPN, CDR2 SVGIG (reference sequence). CDR3 nucleotides: TGTGCCTGGAGTGACGGGACAGGGAAAGAGACCCAGTACTTC. Residues: CAWSDGTGKETQYF.

This clone appeared a few times. The chain joins TRBV27 to TRBJ2-1; the match to TRBD1 covers 12 bases. In germline, CDR1 is MNHEY, CDR2 SMNVEV (reference sequence). The CDR3 consists of 20 residues. The trim removed 2 bases at V and 7 bases at J, leaving 18 bases unmatched. The CDR3 sequence: CASSLRPGQGAQPTRNEQFF. DNA of the CDR3: TGTGCCAGCAGTTTACGTCCGGGACAGGGGGCACAGCCTACTAGGAATGAGCAGTTCTTC.

The rearrangement links TRBV11-2 to TRBJ1-4, with 7 bases matching TRBD1. V trimming: 0 bases; J trimming: 6 bases; junction bases outside the gene matches: 4. CDR3 length equals 15 residues. Germline CDR1 and CDR2: SGHAT and FQNNGV. The CDR3 is CASSLDRQGDEKLFF. CDR3 sequence (DNA): TGTGCCAGCAGCTTAGATCGCCAGGGGGATGAAAAACTGTTTTTT. Full variable domain (remainder filled in from reference TRBV11-2 and TRBJ1-4): EAGVAQSPRYKIIEKRQSVAFWCNPISGHATLYWYQQILGQGPKLLIQFQNNGVVDDSQLPKDRFSAERLKGVDSTLKIQPAKLEDSAVYLCASSLDRQGDEKLFFGSGTQLSVL.

The rearrangement joins TRBV7-2 to TRBJ1-2; 8 bases are a match to TRBD1. CDR3 size: 13 residues. Germline V CDR1 and CDR2: SGHTA, FQGNSA. V trimming: 5 bases; J trimming: 5 bases; junction bases outside the gene matches: 4. CDR3 residues: CASSRTGLYGYTF. CDR3 coding DNA: TGTGCCAGCAGCCGGACAGGGTTGTATGGCTACACCTTC. The entire variable domain, with the rest obtained from reference TRBV7-2 and TRBJ1-2, is as follows: GAGVSQSPSNKVTEKGKDVELRCDPISGHTALYWYRQSLGQGLEFLIYFQGNSAPDKSGLPSDRFSAERTGGSVSTLTIQRTQQEDSAVYLCASSRTGLYGYTFGSGTRLTVV.